A selection of T cell receptor beta chains follows, all from one sample in a study of blood T cell repertoires in COVID-19. Sequencing was performed with immunoSEQ multiplex PCR; in TCRdb, only in-frame clones are kept and a portion is missing. This table holds around 110,000 clones, around 83% found once. The specimen sequenced was peripheral blood. The receptor set was obtained from a man between 70 and 80 years old with acute or convalescent COVID-19. Both conserved end residues are part of each CDR3. A D gene is named only where the DNA matches it firmly.

D	V	J	length	CDR3	DNA
TRBD1	TRBV5-6	TRBJ1-2	17	CASSLIGQGGASNGYTF	TGTGCCAGCAGCCTTATCGGACAGGGGGGCGCGAGTAATGGCTACACCTTC
NA	TRBV4-3	TRBJ2-1	14	CASSQEVLGYEQFF	TGCGCCAGCAGCCAAGAGGTACTAGGCTATGAGCAGTTCTTC
TRBD1	TRBV5-1	TRBJ1-4	15	CASSQAGTGVEKLFF	TGCGCCAGCAGCCAAGCCGGCACAGGGGTCGAAAAACTGTTTTTT
NA	TRBV27	TRBJ1-4	14	CASSTGGHLEKLFF	TGTGCCAGCAGCACGGGGGGACACCTAGAAAAACTGTTTTTT
TRBD1	TRBV7-2	TRBJ1-5	14	CASSRDRGNQPQHF	TGTGCCAGCAGCCGGGACAGGGGCAATCAGCCCCAGCATTTT
NA	TRBV12-3/TRBV12-4	TRBJ1-5	13	CASQDRTNQPQHF	TGTGCCAGCCAAGACAGGACCAATCAGCCCCAGCATTTT
NA	TRBV5-1	TRBJ2-5	15	CASSLAGGGWETQYF	TGCGCCAGCAGCTTAGCAGGGGGAGGTTGGGAGACCCAGTACTTC
TRBD2	TRBV7-2	TRBJ2-3	18	CASSPKRRGGIWTDTQYF	TGTGCCAGCAGCCCGAAGAGGCGGGGGGGCATTTGGACAGATACGCAGTATTTT
NA	TRBV9	TRBJ1-6	14	CASSVGAENSPLHF	TGTGCCAGCAGCGTGGGGGCCGAAAATTCACCCCTCCACTTT
TRBD1	TRBV11-2	TRBJ1-2	12	CATGQGGSGYTF	TGTGCCACAGGACAGGGGGGAAGTGGCTACACCTTC
NA	TRBV5-1	TRBJ2-2	14	CASSEQANTGELFF	TGCGCCAGCAGTGAACAGGCAAACACCGGGGAGCTGTTTTTT
NA	TRBV6-6	TRBJ1-2	12	CASSYGSTGYTF	TGTGCCAGCAGTTATGGGAGTACTGGCTACACCTTC
NA	TRBV18	TRBJ1-1	15	CASSPTSGQNTEAFF	TGTGCCAGCTCACCTACATCAGGGCAGAACACTGAAGCTTTCTTT
TRBD2	TRBV15	TRBJ2-2	15	CATSSGGPNTGELFF	TGTGCCACCTCTAGCGGGGGGCCGAACACCGGGGAGCTGTTTTTT